This is a list of T cell receptor beta chains from one sample in a study of T cell changes during pregnancy in multiple sclerosis. Libraries were prepared by immunoSEQ multiplex PCR; TCRdb keeps only in-frame clonotypes and omits some of them. The data hold 30,000 to 45,000 clones, with 91% observed a single time. The starting material was CD4+ T cells from peripheral blood mononuclear cells, obtained in the second trimester of pregnancy. The receptors stem from a female donor in good health, enrolled as a control in a pregnancy study. The CDR3 runs from the conserved cysteine through the conserved F or W. The D gene is left open where the match is weak. Expanded clones get a size class; other rows say once, few or many, or leave the size out.

d_call,clone_size,j_call,v_call,cdr3_nt,cdr3_aa
NA,NA,TRBJ2-7,TRBV5-1,TGCGCCAGCAATAGGGAGGGGGGACTTTACGAGCAGTACTTC,CASNREGGLYEQYF
NA,NA,TRBJ2-3,TRBV30,TGTGCCTGGAGTGGGGGCCGGTCAGATACGCAGTATTTT,CAWSGGRSDTQYF
TRBD2,NA,TRBJ2-5,TRBV9,TGTGCCAGCAGTACTAGCGGGCCACAAGAGACCCAGTACTTC,CASSTSGPQETQYF
TRBD1,NA,TRBJ1-2,TRBV25-1,TGTGCCAGCAGTGACCCGGGACAGAACTATGGCTACACCTTC,CASSDPGQNYGYTF
NA,NA,TRBJ2-1,TRBV19,TGTGCCAGTAGTACTTACAATGAGCAGTTCTTC,CASSTYNEQFF
TRBD1,once,TRBJ2-5,TRBV25-1,TGTGCCAGCCGAAGGACAGGGGGATTTGAGACCCAGTACTTC,CASRRTGGFETQYF
TRBD1,once,TRBJ2-1,TRBV18,TGTGCCAGCACACCGACAGGGGATTACAATGAGCAGTTCTTC,CASTPTGDYNEQFF
TRBD1,NA,TRBJ1-3,TRBV10-1,TGCGCCAGCACAATCGAGACAACAGGGGATGTAGGAAACACCATATATTTT,CASTIETTGDVGNTIYF
TRBD1,NA,TRBJ1-1,TRBV5-1,TGCGCCAGCCAGGGGGCTAGGCTGGACACTGAAGCTTTCTTT,CASQGARLDTEAFF
NA,NA,TRBJ1-4,TRBV15,TGTGCCACCAGCCAAGCAACGGTTAATGAAAAACTGTTTTTT,CATSQATVNEKLFF
NA,NA,TRBJ1-2,TRBV6-1,TGTGCCAGCAGTGAGGACGGGAAATATGGCTACACCTTC,CASSEDGKYGYTF
NA,once,TRBJ2-3,TRBV7-6,TGTGCCAGCAGCTTCGGGACAAAGTCAGATACGCAGTATTTT,CASSFGTKSDTQYF
NA,NA,TRBJ1-2,TRBV5-6,TGTGCCAGCAGCTTGAGCACTGACTATGGCTACACCTTC,CASSLSTDYGYTF
NA,NA,TRBJ2-7,TRBV5-1,TGCGCCAGCAGCTTGGGACAGAGGCAAGACGAGCAGTACTTC,CASSLGQRQDEQYF
TRBD1,NA,TRBJ2-6,TRBV29-1,TGCAGCGTAGGACAGGGAGGAACTGGGGCCAACGTCCTGACTTTC,CSVGQGGTGANVLTF
NA,NA,TRBJ1-2,TRBV29-1,TGCAGCGTTGAAGATAGACAGTCTGATGGCTACACCTTC,CSVEDRQSDGYTF
NA,NA,TRBJ2-2,TRBV6-1,TGTGCCAGCAGTGAAGCCAGGGTATGGGGCACCGGGGAGCTGTTTTTT,CASSEARVWGTGELFF
NA,NA,TRBJ1-5,TRBV7-2,TGTGCCAGCAGTTCCCTCAATCAGCCCCAGCATTTT,CASSSLNQPQHF
NA,NA,TRBJ1-6,TRBV6-1,TGTGCCAGCAGTGAAAAGGGGCATAATTCACCCCTCCACTTT,CASSEKGHNSPLHF
TRBD1,NA,TRBJ1-4,TRBV5-1,TGCGCCAGCAGCTCGCGTTCCAGGGGGCAGAATGAAAAACTGTTTTTT,CASSSRSRGQNEKLFF
NA,NA,TRBJ2-3,TRBV7-6,TGTGCCAGCAGCCTAGGGCCAGTATCTGGCACAGATACGCAGTATTTT,CASSLGPVSGTDTQYF
NA,NA,TRBJ2-1,TRBV5-1,TGCGCCAGCAGGGCTAGCGACTACAATGAGCAGTTCTTC,CASRASDYNEQFF
NA,NA,TRBJ2-3,TRBV7-8,TGTGCCAGCAGCTTAACTACGGCTAGCACAGATACGCAGTATTTT,CASSLTTASTDTQYF
NA,NA,TRBJ1-2,TRBV30,TGTGCCTCCACGGCAGGGATTTCTAACTATGGCTACACCTTC,CASTAGISNYGYTF
NA,NA,TRBJ2-6,TRBV19,TGTGCCAGTAGTAACCTTAGGAGCTCTGGGGCCAACGTCCTGACTTTC,CASSNLRSSGANVLTF
TRBD2,NA,TRBJ2-3,TRBV18,TGTGCCAGCTCGCCTCTTGGGCGGGAGGGAGCAGATACGCAGTATTTT,CASSPLGREGADTQYF
NA,few,TRBJ2-5,TRBV6-1,TGTGCCAGCAGTCCCCGTCAGGGAGAGACCCAGTACTTC,CASSPRQGETQYF
TRBD2,once,TRBJ2-3,TRBV2,TGTGCCAGCAGCCCGACTAGCGGGAGGGATTTCTGGATGGATACGCAGTATTTT,CASSPTSGRDFWMDTQYF
TRBD1,NA,TRBJ2-7,TRBV9,TGTGCCAGCAGCCCCAGGACAGGGCATCAATACGAGCAGTACTTC,CASSPRTGHQYEQYF
TRBD1,NA,TRBJ1-5,TRBV2,TGTGCCACCACCGGGACAGGGGGGAATCAGCCCCAGCATTTT,CATTGTGGNQPQHF
NA,NA,TRBJ1-5,TRBV7-9,TGTGCCAGCAGCTTTAAATCGGGACACCCTAGCAATCAGCCCCAGCATTTT,CASSFKSGHPSNQPQHF
NA,NA,TRBJ2-2,TRBV5-1,TGCGCCAGCAGCTCCTCCTGGGGGGATACCGGGGAGCTGTTTTTT,CASSSSWGDTGELFF
NA,NA,TRBJ2-1,TRBV27,TGTGCCAGCAGTCCCCGCAGGGCGGGAAATAGTGAGCAGTTCTTC,CASSPRRAGNSEQFF
NA,NA,TRBJ2-1,TRBV2,TGTGCCAGCAGGATTGCGGGACGGTACAATGAGCAGTTCTTC,CASRIAGRYNEQFF
NA,NA,TRBJ1-2,TRBV25-1,TGTGCCAGCAGTGGACGGCCCTATTCGGGGGGCTACACCTTC,CASSGRPYSGGYTF
NA,NA,TRBJ1-1,TRBV5-6,TGTGCCAGCAGCTCAGGACAGCTCAGATTGAACACTGAAGCTTTCTTT,CASSSGQLRLNTEAFF
NA,NA,TRBJ1-5,TRBV28,TGTGCCAGCAGTTTAAGGCCCGCCAGGGTGGTAAATCAGCCCCAGCATTTT,CASSLRPARVVNQPQHF
NA,NA,TRBJ2-5,TRBV18,TGTGCCAGCTCACCCGAGCTAGCGTTACAAGAGACCCAGTACTTC,CASSPELALQETQYF
TRBD2,once,TRBJ2-3,TRBV7-9,TGTGCCAGCAGCCCTGTGGTAGCGGGGACAGATACGCAGTATTTT,CASSPVVAGTDTQYF
NA,NA,TRBJ2-3,TRBV4-1,TGCGCCAGCAGCCAAGACGGGTTTAATCTCCCAGGCACAGATACGCAGTATTTT,CASSQDGFNLPGTDTQYF
NA,NA,TRBJ2-4,TRBV9,TGTGCCAGCAGCGTAGCTCCTCGGGGTAACATTCAGTACTTC,CASSVAPRGNIQYF
NA,NA,TRBJ2-1,TRBV5-1,TGCGCCAGCAGCTACCCTAGGGGGGGATCCTACAATGAGCAGTTCTTC,CASSYPRGGSYNEQFF
NA,NA,TRBJ1-1,TRBV18,TGTGCCAGCTCGCAGTTCGACGGGTCCGGGAACACTGAAGCTTTCTTT,CASSQFDGSGNTEAFF
NA,NA,TRBJ2-2,TRBV5-1,TGCGCCAGCAGCCCCGGACAGTCACGGAACACCGGGGAGCTGTTTTTT,CASSPGQSRNTGELFF
TRBD1,few,TRBJ1-2,TRBV7-6,TGTGCCAGCAGCTTAGAAGCGGGACAGGGGGGTAACTATGGCTACACCTTC,CASSLEAGQGGNYGYTF
NA,NA,TRBJ1-1,TRBV15,TGTGCCACCAGCGGATTGACAGGCCCATCGGGCTCAGCTTTCTTT,CATSGLTGPSGSAFF
NA,NA,TRBJ2-7,TRBV7-2,TGTGCCAGCACCACCCCCACAGTTACCTACGAGCAGTACTTC,CASTTPTVTYEQYF
NA,NA,TRBJ2-7,TRBV21-1,TGTGCCAGCAGCAAAGGCGAACAGGGGGCTAGGTACGAGCAGTACTTC,CASSKGEQGARYEQYF
TRBD1,NA,TRBJ1-1,TRBV2,TGTGCCAGCAGTGGACAGGGGAACACTGAAGCTTTCTTT,CASSGQGNTEAFF